The present T cell receptor beta chain was sequenced within a study of vaccination and CD4 T cells after COVID-19. Study overall: Overlapping spike peptides of SARS-CoV-2, HCoV-NL63, HCoV-OC43 and HCoV-229E stimulated the cells. Study-level results: Convalescent patients displayed spike mono-reactivity in 304 of 307 vaccine-specific clones.

Treatment indicated: roughly ten-day PBMC culture with coronavirus spike peptide pools or control peptides (ViraFEST assay). Fresh IL-2 medium was used to replace half of the medium on days 3 and 7. Trimming stripped 5 bases from V and 0 bases from J, with 14 bases between. The CDR3 has 16 residues. Germline CDR1 is LNHDA and CDR2 is SQIVND (reference sequence). Researchers used the Oncomine TCR Beta short-read assay to sequence DNA from cultured CD4+ T cells. A single record per CDR3 protein comes from TCRdb applying MiXCR to the PCR reads. The sample holds approximately 17,000 distinct CDR3 sequences, about 59% seen once. Concerning this clonotype: Its antigen is undetermined.

Sequencing was performed on CD4+ T cells from blood, cultured in vitro, taken before SARS-CoV-2 vaccination. This chain uses TRBV19 with TRBJ1-5; possibly TRBD1 for D (6 bases). The sequence derives from a human donor who had recovered from COVID-19. CDR3 in DNA: TGTGCCAGTAGTCGGCCCGGACAGAATAGCAATCAGCCCCAGCATTTT. Its protein is CASSRPGQNSNQPQHF.